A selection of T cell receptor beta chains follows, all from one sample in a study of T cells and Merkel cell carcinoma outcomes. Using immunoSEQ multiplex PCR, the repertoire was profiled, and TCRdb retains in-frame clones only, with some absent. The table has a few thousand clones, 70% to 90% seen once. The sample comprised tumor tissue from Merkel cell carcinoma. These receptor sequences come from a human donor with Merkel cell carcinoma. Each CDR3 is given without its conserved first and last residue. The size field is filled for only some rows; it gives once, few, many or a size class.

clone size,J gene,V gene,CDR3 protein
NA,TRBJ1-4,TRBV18,ASSPVNRVNEKLF
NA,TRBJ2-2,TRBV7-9,ASSAPATNTGELF
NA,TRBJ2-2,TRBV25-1,ASSESGRTNTGELF
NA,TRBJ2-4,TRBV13,ASSPRTGRAVRNIQY
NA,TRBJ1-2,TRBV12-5,ASGLVRSGWTGNGYT
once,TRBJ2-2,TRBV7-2,ASSLGSGGPDTGELF
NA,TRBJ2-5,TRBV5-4,ASSYFGTGVFQY
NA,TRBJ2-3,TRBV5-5,ASSSGQGITDTQY
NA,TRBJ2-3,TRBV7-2,ASNQPGRVTTDTQY
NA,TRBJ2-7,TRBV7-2,ASSLVADSYEQY
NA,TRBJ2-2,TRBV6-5,ASTSGTENTGELF
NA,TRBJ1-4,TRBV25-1,ASSVGSTNEKLF
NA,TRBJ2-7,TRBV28,ASSPPPGSEQY
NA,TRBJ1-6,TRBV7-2,ASSLHPANSPLH
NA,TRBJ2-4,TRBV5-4,ASSVVSSGAQNIQY
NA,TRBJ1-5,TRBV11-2,ASSLGSGGRSNQPQH
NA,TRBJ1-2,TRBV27,ASSLSTGFPNYGYT